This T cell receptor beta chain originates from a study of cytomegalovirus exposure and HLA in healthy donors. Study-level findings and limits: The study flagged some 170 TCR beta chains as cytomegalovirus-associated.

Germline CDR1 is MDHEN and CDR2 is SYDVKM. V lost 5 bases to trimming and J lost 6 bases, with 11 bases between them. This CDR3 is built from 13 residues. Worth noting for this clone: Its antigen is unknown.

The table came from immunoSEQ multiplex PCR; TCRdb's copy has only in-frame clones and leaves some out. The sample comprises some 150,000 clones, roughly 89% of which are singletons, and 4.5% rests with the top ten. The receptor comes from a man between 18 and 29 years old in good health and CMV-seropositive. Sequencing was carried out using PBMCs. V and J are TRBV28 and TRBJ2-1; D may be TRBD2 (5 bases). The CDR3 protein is CASSGGHGNEQFF. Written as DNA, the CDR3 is TGTGCCAGCAGTGGAGGTCATGGCAATGAGCAGTTCTTC.